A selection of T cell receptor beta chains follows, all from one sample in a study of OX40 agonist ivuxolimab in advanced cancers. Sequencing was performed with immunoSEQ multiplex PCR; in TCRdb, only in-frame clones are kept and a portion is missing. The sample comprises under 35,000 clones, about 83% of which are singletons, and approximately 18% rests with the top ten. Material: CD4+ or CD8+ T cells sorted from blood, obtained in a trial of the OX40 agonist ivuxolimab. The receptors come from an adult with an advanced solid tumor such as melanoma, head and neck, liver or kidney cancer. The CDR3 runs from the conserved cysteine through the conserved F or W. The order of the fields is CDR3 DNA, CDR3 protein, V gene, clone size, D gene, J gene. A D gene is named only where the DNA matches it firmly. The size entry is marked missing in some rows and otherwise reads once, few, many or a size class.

CDR3 DNA: TGTGCCAGTAGTGTCAGCGGGAGGGCCGCCTACGAGCAGTACTTC
CDR3 protein: CASSVSGRAAYEQYF
V gene: TRBV19
clone size: medium-sized
D gene: TRBD2
J gene: TRBJ2-7

CDR3 DNA: TGCGCCAGCAGCCAAGAACCCCCCAATCAGCCCCAGCATTTT
CDR3 protein: CASSQEPPNQPQHF
V gene: TRBV4-1
clone size: -
D gene: -
J gene: TRBJ1-5

CDR3 DNA: TGCGCCAGCAGCTTGTTGGGGGATAGACTGAACACTGAAGCTTTCTTT
CDR3 protein: CASSLLGDRLNTEAFF
V gene: TRBV5-1
clone size: -
D gene: -
J gene: TRBJ1-1

CDR3 DNA: TGCAGCGGGACAGTTTACACTGAAGCTTTCTTT
CDR3 protein: CSGTVYTEAFF
V gene: TRBV29-1
clone size: few
D gene: -
J gene: TRBJ1-1

CDR3 DNA: TGTGCCAGCAGTGAAAGGATAGCGGGGCCAAAAGAGACCCAGTACTTC
CDR3 protein: CASSERIAGPKETQYF
V gene: TRBV2
clone size: -
D gene: TRBD2
J gene: TRBJ2-5

CDR3 DNA: TGTGCCAGCAGCTTGGCGGGGGCAATTTACGAGCAGTACTTC
CDR3 protein: CASSLAGAIYEQYF
V gene: TRBV7-2
clone size: -
D gene: -
J gene: TRBJ2-7

CDR3 DNA: TGTGCCAGCCCCTGGGTGAGGGGCTACACCTTC
CDR3 protein: CASPWVRGYTF
V gene: TRBV2
clone size: -
D gene: -
J gene: TRBJ1-2

CDR3 DNA: TGTGCCAGCAGTTTAATTTGGGCAGGGAGCAACAATGAGCAGTTCTTC
CDR3 protein: CASSLIWAGSNNEQFF
V gene: TRBV28
clone size: -
D gene: -
J gene: TRBJ2-1

CDR3 DNA: TGTGCCAGCAGTTTAAACCCGCGGGGACAGGGTAATTCACCCCTCCACTTT
CDR3 protein: CASSLNPRGQGNSPLHF
V gene: TRBV27
clone size: -
D gene: TRBD1
J gene: TRBJ1-6

CDR3 DNA: TGTGCCACCAGCAGAGACCGGACAGGGTGGAACTATGGCTACACCTTC
CDR3 protein: CATSRDRTGWNYGYTF
V gene: TRBV15
clone size: few
D gene: TRBD1
J gene: TRBJ1-2

CDR3 DNA: TGTGCCAGCACCGGACAGGGGCGCCGTTTCTTGCCCCAGCATTTT
CDR3 protein: CASTGQGRRFLPQHF
V gene: TRBV28
clone size: -
D gene: TRBD1
J gene: TRBJ1-5

CDR3 DNA: TGTGCCAGCAGCCGCCGGGACGTATTAACCTACGAGCAGTACTTC
CDR3 protein: CASSRRDVLTYEQYF
V gene: TRBV7-9
clone size: -
D gene: -
J gene: TRBJ2-7

CDR3 DNA: TGCGCCAGCAGCTTGGGGGACAGGGGGCTGCAAGAGACCCAGTACTTC
CDR3 protein: CASSLGDRGLQETQYF
V gene: TRBV5-1
clone size: -
D gene: TRBD1
J gene: TRBJ2-5

CDR3 DNA: TGTGCCAGCAGTTTATTGGACAGTGTCTACAATGAGCAGTTCTTC
CDR3 protein: CASSLLDSVYNEQFF
V gene: TRBV28
clone size: -
D gene: -
J gene: TRBJ2-1

CDR3 DNA: TGTGCCAGCAGCGGTTACGGGGTGCCTAATGAAAAACTGTTTTTT
CDR3 protein: CASSGYGVPNEKLFF
V gene: TRBV9
clone size: -
D gene: -
J gene: TRBJ1-4

CDR3 DNA: TGTGCCAGCAGTGCAGGGGATGCGAACATTCAGTACTTC
CDR3 protein: CASSAGDANIQYF
V gene: TRBV25-1
clone size: few
D gene: -
J gene: TRBJ2-4

CDR3 DNA: TGTGCCAGCAGTTTATTAGGGAACGAGCAGTACTTC
CDR3 protein: CASSLLGNEQYF
V gene: TRBV27
clone size: -
D gene: -
J gene: TRBJ2-7

CDR3 DNA: TGTGCCAGCAGTGATTACACCGGGACAGAAGATGGCTACACCTTC
CDR3 protein: CASSDYTGTEDGYTF
V gene: TRBV25-1
clone size: -
D gene: TRBD1
J gene: TRBJ1-2

CDR3 DNA: TGCGCCAGCAGCCAAGAGGGGGCAGGGAGTAACTATGGCTACACCTTC
CDR3 protein: CASSQEGAGSNYGYTF
V gene: TRBV4-1
clone size: once
D gene: -
J gene: TRBJ1-2

CDR3 DNA: TGTGCCAGCAGCCGCCGGAGGGGTACCGGGGAGCTGTTTTTT
CDR3 protein: CASSRRRGTGELFF
V gene: TRBV7-8
clone size: -
D gene: -
J gene: TRBJ2-2

CDR3 DNA: TGTGCCAGCAGCTCTCCGCGCGCGGGGGAGGTAGATACGCAGTATTTT
CDR3 protein: CASSSPRAGEVDTQYF
V gene: TRBV7-9
clone size: -
D gene: TRBD2
J gene: TRBJ2-3

CDR3 DNA: TGTGCCAGCAGTGAATCGTCTAGCAGCTCCAACGAGCAGTACTTC
CDR3 protein: CASSESSSSSNEQYF
V gene: TRBV2
clone size: -
D gene: -
J gene: TRBJ2-7

CDR3 DNA: TGTGCCAGCAGCTCAAGGGACAGCGTATACACAGATACGCAGTATTTT
CDR3 protein: CASSSRDSVYTDTQYF
V gene: TRBV13
clone size: -
D gene: TRBD1
J gene: TRBJ2-3

CDR3 DNA: TGTGCCACCAGCAGGGTCCGTGAGGGCGGGCCCCTCCACTTT
CDR3 protein: CATSRVREGGPLHF
V gene: TRBV15
clone size: -
D gene: -
J gene: TRBJ1-6

CDR3 DNA: TGCGCCAGCAGCTTCAGTAATATTAATGAAAAACTGTTTTTT
CDR3 protein: CASSFSNINEKLFF
V gene: TRBV5-1
clone size: -
D gene: -
J gene: TRBJ1-4

CDR3 DNA: TGCAGCGTTGAAGGGGAAATAGCGGGCCGCACAGATACGCAGTATTTT
CDR3 protein: CSVEGEIAGRTDTQYF
V gene: TRBV29-1
clone size: -
D gene: TRBD2
J gene: TRBJ2-3

CDR3 DNA: TGTGCCAGCAGCTTAAAGACCCTACCCCGGGACGCCTCCGCGACCCAGTACTTC
CDR3 protein: CASSLKTLPRDASATQYF
V gene: TRBV5-4
clone size: -
D gene: -
J gene: TRBJ2-5

CDR3 DNA: TGTGCCTGGACCGGCGGGCAGCGTGGCAATGAGCAGTTCTTC
CDR3 protein: CAWTGGQRGNEQFF
V gene: TRBV30
clone size: -
D gene: -
J gene: TRBJ2-1

CDR3 DNA: TGTGCCAGCAGCCCCTCCTGGCGGGGGGACACAGATACGCAGTATTTT
CDR3 protein: CASSPSWRGDTDTQYF
V gene: TRBV9
clone size: -
D gene: TRBD2
J gene: TRBJ2-3

CDR3 DNA: TGTGCCAGCAGTTACTCGAGCGGGAGTGTAACGCAGTATTTT
CDR3 protein: CASSYSSGSVTQYF
V gene: TRBV27
clone size: -
D gene: TRBD2
J gene: TRBJ2-3

CDR3 DNA: TGTGCCAGCAGCTTATCTCCGGGACCGCCTCACTCTGGGGCCAACGTCCTGACTTTC
CDR3 protein: CASSLSPGPPHSGANVLTF
V gene: TRBV7-3
clone size: -
D gene: -
J gene: TRBJ2-6

CDR3 DNA: TGTGCCATCAAATCCGGGACAGGAGAGGACTATGGCTACACCTTC
CDR3 protein: CAIKSGTGEDYGYTF
V gene: TRBV10-3
clone size: -
D gene: TRBD1
J gene: TRBJ1-2

CDR3 DNA: TGTGCCAGCAGCTCCTCGACCCGGGCGTGGGAGCAGTACTTC
CDR3 protein: CASSSSTRAWEQYF
V gene: TRBV7-9
clone size: -
D gene: -
J gene: TRBJ2-7

CDR3 DNA: TGTGCCAGCAGCCCGGAGCGGGACCCCTACGAGCAGTACTTC
CDR3 protein: CASSPERDPYEQYF
V gene: TRBV5-4
clone size: -
D gene: TRBD2
J gene: TRBJ2-7

CDR3 DNA: TGTGCCGCCTGGGCTGGCGGGGCCAACGTCCTGACTTTC
CDR3 protein: CAAWAGGANVLTF
V gene: TRBV30
clone size: -
D gene: -
J gene: TRBJ2-6

CDR3 DNA: TGCGCCAGCAGCCAAACAGGGTCGGGTGAAGCTTTCTTT
CDR3 protein: CASSQTGSGEAFF
V gene: TRBV4-1
clone size: -
D gene: -
J gene: TRBJ1-1

CDR3 DNA: TGTGCCAGCAGTGGACAGGAGAGCTCCTATAATTCACCCCTCCACTTT
CDR3 protein: CASSGQESSYNSPLHF
V gene: TRBV2
clone size: -
D gene: -
J gene: TRBJ1-6

CDR3 DNA: TGTGCCAGCAGCTTCCGGTCACTAGCGGAGGGTTATACGCAGTATTTT
CDR3 protein: CASSFRSLAEGYTQYF
V gene: TRBV7-2
clone size: -
D gene: TRBD2
J gene: TRBJ2-3

CDR3 DNA: TGTGCCAGCAGCTTGAGGGCGGAAAGGGGCAATCAGCCCCAGCATTTT
CDR3 protein: CASSLRAERGNQPQHF
V gene: TRBV27
clone size: -
D gene: -
J gene: TRBJ1-5

CDR3 DNA: TGTGCCAGCAGCTTCATACAGGTAGATGGTGGAGAGACCCAGTACTTC
CDR3 protein: CASSFIQVDGGETQYF
V gene: TRBV7-9
clone size: -
D gene: -
J gene: TRBJ2-5

CDR3 DNA: TGTGCCACCAGCAGAGACGGCCAACGGGATGAAAAACTGTTTTTT
CDR3 protein: CATSRDGQRDEKLFF
V gene: TRBV15
clone size: -
D gene: -
J gene: TRBJ1-4

CDR3 DNA: TGTGCCAGCAGCTCCGAGGGGCGAGCCGGAGCCACCATATATTTT
CDR3 protein: CASSSEGRAGATIYF
V gene: TRBV9
clone size: -
D gene: -
J gene: TRBJ1-3